The 26 T cell receptor beta chains listed next were all sequenced from one sample in a study of control samples from healthy donors and cancer patients. Some clones are missing from TCRdb's copy, which holds only in-frame ones; the method was immunoSEQ multiplex PCR. The sample lists around 170,000 clones, approximately 90% occurring once. Sequenced input: blood. Receptors originate from a woman aged 30 to 39 in good health.

This sequence joins TRBV12-3 or TRBV12-4 and TRBJ1-2; 8 bases line up with TRBD1. The CDR3 loop spans 13 amino acids. V shed 5 bases, J shed 3 bases, and the junction held 2 bases outside the gene matches. As DNA, the CDR3 is TGTGCCAGCAGTCCGGACAGGGACTATGGCTACACCTTC. It specifies CASSPDRDYGYTF.

This CDR3 is CASSRGRAASGANVLTF. In DNA form, the CDR3 reads TGTGCCAGTAGCAGAGGACGTGCAGCTTCTGGGGCCAACGTCCTGACTTTC. This chain connects TRBV19 to TRBJ2-6, with D unclear. The ends were cut back, 6 bases at V and 1 base at J, with 16 bases in the middle. Per germline, CDR1 LNHDA and CDR2 SQIVND (reference sequence). This CDR3 region has 17 residues. Combining the CDR3 with reference TRBV19 and TRBJ2-6 gives the whole variable domain DGGITQSPKYLFRKEGQNVTLSCEQNLNHDAMYWYRQDPGQGLRLIYYSQIVNDFQKGDIAEGYSVSREKKESFPLTVTSAQKNPTAFYLCASSRGRAASGANVLTFGAGSRLTVL.

This chain uses TRBV3-1 (or the pseudogene TRBV3-2) with TRBJ1-6; D unresolved. Germline V CDR1 and CDR2: LGHDT, YNNKEL (reference sequence). Deletions cut 4 bases from V and 5 bases from J, with 9 bases between. The CDR3 has 14 amino acids. CDR3 loop: CASSPSGHNSPLHF. The CDR3 nucleotides are TGTGCCAGCAGCCCCTCGGGCCATAATTCACCCCTCCACTTT.

The chain couples TRBV6-5 to TRBJ2-5; TRBD1 agrees at 7 bases. CDR3 length: 13 amino acids. Germline assignment: CDR1 MNHEY and CDR2 SVGAGI. V dropped 5 bases and J dropped 4; count of bases not matched to a gene: 4. The CDR3 DNA sequence: TGTGCCAGCAGTAACAGGGGTTCAGAGACCCAGTACTTC. This encodes CASSNRGSETQYF.

This chain uses TRBV4-2 with TRBJ2-2; 8 positions agree with TRBD2. The V gene's germline CDR1 is LGHNA and CDR2 YNFKEQ. Trimming took 1 base from V and 6 from J; bases not matched to a gene: 10. The CDR3 runs to 17 residues. The CDR3 protein is CASSQASGAGGAGELFF. The CDR3 DNA reads TGTGCCAGCAGCCAAGCGAGCGGGGCGGGGGGAGCCGGGGAGCTGTTTTTT.

This clone is a singleton in its sample. The chain is built from TRBV29-1 and TRBJ2-1; D gene unclear. Trimming took off 4 bases at V and 9 bases at J, with 16 bases between the two ends. From germline, CDR1 is SQVTM and CDR2 ANQGSEA. This CDR3 is built from 13 residues. CDR3 DNA: TGCAGCGTTGCTCTCACCAGCGTTGGTGAGCAGTTCTTC. It specifies CSVALTSVGEQFF.

V usage is TRBV19 and J usage is TRBJ1-1; 9 bases match TRBD1. The CDR3 is 16 residues long. Germline CDR1 and CDR2: LNHDA and SQIVND (reference sequence). V trimming: 4 bases; J trimming: 0 bases; junction bases outside the gene matches: 6. The CDR3 DNA follows: TGTGCCAGTAGTAATCTGGACAGGGGAGTGAACACTGAAGCTTTCTTT. As protein: CASSNLDRGVNTEAFF.

This chain links TRBV27 with TRBJ2-3, with 9 bases that match TRBD2. CDR1 and CDR2 (germline): MNHEY, SMNVEV (reference sequence). With V trimmed by 6 bases and J by 6 bases, 13 bases remained unmatched. CDR3 length: 16 amino acids. The CDR3 DNA follows: TGTGCCAGCAGACCGCGGGTCCTAGCGGGAATTGATACGCAGTATTTT. Translating it yields CASRPRVLAGIDTQYF.

There are a few counts of this clone. The CDR3 DNA follows: TGTGCCAGCAGCTCTCGGATGGTGGGCTCCTACGAGCAGTACTTC. Its protein is CASSSRMVGSYEQYF. The rearrangement links TRBV6-2 or TRBV6-3 to TRBJ2-7; D gene unclear. Per the germline V gene, CDR1 is MNHEY and CDR2 is SVGEGT. V lost 6 bases to trimming and J lost 0 bases, with 15 bases between them. The CDR3 totals 15 residues.

V gene TRBV19 combines with J gene TRBJ1-1; tentatively, D is TRBD1 (5 bases). The CDR3 runs to 13 residues. CDR1 and CDR2 from the germline V gene are LNHDA and SQIVND (reference sequence). V lost 7 bases, J lost 5 bases, and 14 bases lay in between. The CDR3 spells CASTHRWGTEAFF. The CDR3 nucleotides are TGTGCCAGTACCCACCGTTGGGGGACTGAAGCTTTCTTT.

Only one count was recorded for this clone. This sequence joins TRBV6-5 and TRBJ2-3, with TRBD1 matching 8 bases. V lost 3 bases to trimming and J lost 4 bases; unmatched junction nucleotides: 9. Germline CDR1 is MNHEY and CDR2 is SVGAGI. This CDR3 region has 16 residues. CDR3 residues: CASSYTPGGPADTQYF. CDR3 DNA: TGTGCCAGCAGTTATACTCCAGGGGGCCCAGCAGATACGCAGTATTTT.

The V call is TRBV19, the J call TRBJ1-5; no clear D. Germline CDR1 and CDR2: LNHDA and SQIVND (reference sequence). The V and J ends lost 7 bases and 2 bases respectively, with 6 bases between them. The CDR3 loop spans 12 amino acids. CDR3 region: CASKQGNQPQHF. The CDR3 DNA sequence: TGTGCCAGTAAGCAGGGCAATCAGCCCCAGCATTTT.

This chain joins TRBV30 and TRBJ2-2; 10 positions agree with TRBD2. The germline V gene has CDR1 GTSNPN and CDR2 SVGIG (reference sequence). After removal of 4 bases from V and 7 bases from J, the junction contained 3 bases not matched to a gene. This CDR3 region has 13 residues. The CDR3 nucleotides are TGTGCCTGGAATCCTAGCGGGAGCGGGGAGCTGTTTTTT. It is translated as CAWNPSGSGELFF.

This chain uses TRBV19 with TRBJ2-3; D is uncertain. V was pared by 5 bases and J by 2 bases, with 8 bases between. The CDR3 is 13 amino acids. In germline, CDR1 is LNHDA, CDR2 SQIVND (reference sequence). In nucleotides, the CDR3 is TGTGCCAGTAGTCCTTACATCACAGATACGCAGTATTTT. Its protein is CASSPYITDTQYF. Drawing the rest from reference TRBV19 and TRBJ2-3, the complete variable domain is DGGITQSPKYLFRKEGQNVTLSCEQNLNHDAMYWYRQDPGQGLRLIYYSQIVNDFQKGDIAEGYSVSREKKESFPLTVTSAQKNPTAFYLCASSPYITDTQYFGPGTRLTVL.

The count of this clone is one. The chain couples TRBV7-2 to TRBJ2-7; D gene unclear. This CDR3 comprises 12 residues. V lost 2 bases and J 3 bases, leaving 5 bases between the germline ends. Per the germline V gene, CDR1 is SGHTA and CDR2 is FQGNSA. Here the CDR3 DNA reads TGTGCCAGCAGCTTATCTCTCTACGAGCAGTACTTC. This encodes CASSLSLYEQYF.

The V call is TRBV5-1, the J call TRBJ2-1; a weak D match, TRBD2 (6 bases). Germline CDR1 reads SGHRS; CDR2 reads YFSETQ. The V and J ends lost 5 bases and 0 bases respectively, with 12 bases between them. The CDR3 length is 15 residues. The CDR3: CASRMEGSSYNEQFF. The CDR3 DNA reads TGCGCCAGCAGGATGGAGGGTAGCTCCTACAATGAGCAGTTCTTC.

This clone appeared a single time. V is TRBV28 and J is TRBJ2-7; 8 positions agree with TRBD2. V shed 4 bases and J 6 bases; nucleotides not matched to a gene: 14. From germline, CDR1 is MDHEN and CDR2 SYDVKM. This CDR3 is built from 16 residues. The CDR3 loop reads CASSSLSGRVSSEQYF. CDR3 bases: TGTGCCAGCAGTTCCTTGAGCGGGAGAGTTTCTTCCGAGCAGTACTTC.

The chain has TRBV18 and TRBJ2-5; a possible D gene is TRBD2 (7 bases). The length of the CDR3 is 12 residues. The V and J ends lost 6 bases and 10 bases respectively, with 15 bases between them. Germline V lookup: CDR1 KGHSH, CDR2 LQKENI. The CDR3 sequence: CASSLGGLDQYF. Here the CDR3 DNA reads TGTGCCAGCTCTCTCGGGGGGCTGGACCAGTACTTC.

The V gene is TRBV15, the J gene TRBJ1-5, with a weak D call TRBD1 (5 bases). The V and J ends lost 5 bases and 5 bases respectively, with 13 bases between them. The CDR3 has 14 amino acids. CDR1 and CDR2 (germline): LNHNV, YYDKDF (reference sequence). The CDR3 loop is CATSQSWGHQPQHF. The DNA for the CDR3 is TGTGCCACCAGCCAGAGTTGGGGACATCAGCCCCAGCATTTT.

The genes are TRBV18 and TRBJ1-3; D is unresolved. Germline V gene lookup returns CDR1 KGHSH and CDR2 LQKENI. The V gene lost 5 bases and the J gene lost 4 bases, with 15 bases spanning the gap. The CDR3 runs to 15 residues. The CDR3 loop reads CASSTGLYQGNTIYF. In DNA, the CDR3 is TGTGCCAGCTCAACGGGCCTTTATCAAGGAAACACCATATATTTT.

V and J are TRBV19 and TRBJ2-7; D gene ambiguous. This CDR3 is built from 13 residues. The V gene's germline CDR1 is LNHDA and CDR2 SQIVND (reference sequence). V was cut by 1 base and J by 5 bases, with 9 bases left in between. The CDR3 region has the DNA TGTGCCAGTAGTATAGCCGGTAGGAACGAGCAGTACTTC. The encoded protein is CASSIAGRNEQYF.

The V call is TRBV4-3, the J call TRBJ2-7; 9 positions match TRBD2. V lost 0 bases, J lost 2 bases, and 8 bases stayed unmatched. The CDR3 is made up of 17 amino acids. Looked up from germline, CDR1 is LGHNA and CDR2 is YSLEER. In DNA, the CDR3 is TGCGCCAGCAGCCAAGATTCCTTGGCTAGCGGGACCTACGAGCAGTACTTC. The encoded protein is CASSQDSLASGTYEQYF.

The V call is TRBV18, the J call TRBJ2-7, with 7 bases aligning to TRBD1. The germline V gene encodes CDR1 KGHSH and CDR2 LQKENI. The CDR3 extends over 15 amino acids. Trimming cost V 2 bases and J 2 bases; bases outside gene matches: 6. DNA for the CDR3: TGTGCCAGCTCACCAAGGTTTCAGGGGGCCTACGAGCAGTACTTC. Protein product: CASSPRFQGAYEQYF.

The chain joins TRBV4-3 to TRBJ1-4, with D perhaps TRBD1 (5 bases). The CDR3 extends over 15 amino acids. V shed 1 base and J shed 6 bases, with 12 bases lying between them. Germline CDR1 is LGHNA and CDR2 is YSLEER. The CDR3 nucleotides read TGCGCCAGCAGCCAAGTCGGCTCAGGGTATGAAAAACTGTTTTTT. This encodes CASSQVGSGYEKLFF.

This clone came up a few times. This chain links TRBV2 with TRBJ2-3; D gene uncertain. The germline CDR1 and CDR2 sequences are SNHLY and FYNNEI. The CDR3 runs 12 residues. The V end was cut by 5 bases, the J end by 7 bases, with 10 bases between. CDR3 residues: CASSISWNTQYF. The CDR3 DNA reads as TGTGCCAGCAGTATTAGCTGGAATACGCAGTATTTT.

The chain employs TRBV5-1 and TRBJ2-2, with 9 bases identical to TRBD1. Germline V CDR1 and CDR2: SGHRS, YFSETQ. V was clipped by 3 bases and J by 1 base; unmatched bases: 7. The CDR3 is 17 residues long. The chain's CDR3 is CASSYGPGQGNTGELFF. For the CDR3, the DNA is TGCGCCAGCAGCTACGGGCCGGGACAGGGGAACACCGGGGAGCTGTTTTTT.